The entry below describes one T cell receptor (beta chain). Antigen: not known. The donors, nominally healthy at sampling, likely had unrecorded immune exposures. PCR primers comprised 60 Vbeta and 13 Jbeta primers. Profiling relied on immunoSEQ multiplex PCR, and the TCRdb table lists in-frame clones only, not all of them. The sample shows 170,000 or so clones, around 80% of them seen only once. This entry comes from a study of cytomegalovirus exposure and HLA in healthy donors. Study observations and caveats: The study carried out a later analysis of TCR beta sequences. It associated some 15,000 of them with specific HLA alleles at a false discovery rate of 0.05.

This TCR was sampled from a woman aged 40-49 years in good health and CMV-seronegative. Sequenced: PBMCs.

CDR3 residues: CASSSRDTQYF. CDR3 DNA: TGTGCCAGCAGCTCCCGAGATACGCAGTATTTT. The rearrangement joins TRBV7-2 to TRBJ2-3; D is undetermined. Per the germline V gene, CDR1 is SGHTA and CDR2 is FQGNSA. V dropped 4 bases and J dropped 5 bases, with 4 bases sitting between them. This CDR3 has 11 residues.